One sample yielded the 8 T cell receptor beta chains listed below, sequenced in a study of T cells in Graves' hyperthyroidism and ophthalmopathy. Amplified TCR beta CDR3 regions came from RNA transcripts. TCR CDR3 regions were first amplified by RT-PCR with HTBI primers. TCRdb independently ran MiXCR on the multiplex PCR reads; one entry per CDR3 protein. The data contain about 580,000 distinct CDR3 sequences, approximately 15% of them singletons. Sequencing was done on a sample of blood. These receptors all come from a woman aged 25-40 years with Graves' hyperthyroidism that later progressed to Graves' ophthalmopathy.

This clonotype was seen many times. The gene calls are TRBV24-1 and TRBJ1-5; 11 bases map to TRBD1. Germline-derived CDR1 and CDR2 are KGHDR and SFDVKD. J gave up 1 base and V 10 bases, and 8 bases lay outside the gene matches. This CDR3 is 16 amino acids long. This CDR3 reads CATMGQGVGSNQPQHF. CDR3 sequence (DNA): TGTGCCACGATGGGACAGGGGGTTGGAAGCAATCAGCCCCAGCATTTT.

Concerning this clonotype itself: A much larger clone sits a single nucleotide away, making a read error possible. The V call is TRBV6-2 or TRBV6-3, the J call TRBJ2-7; D might be TRBD1 (6 bases). The length of the CDR3 is 12 residues. V was clipped by 6 bases and J by 5 bases, with 11 bases between them. Germline V gene data show CDR1 as MNHEY and CDR2 as SVGEGT. CDR3 in DNA: TGTGCCAGCAGCCACCACAGGGACGAGCAGTACTTC. Protein: CASSHHRDEQYF.

This clonotype was counted at least ten times. This chain joins TRBV25-1 and TRBJ1-1, with 7 bases lining up with TRBD1. CDR1 and CDR2 (germline): MGHDK, SYGVNS. The CDR3 runs to 13 residues. Losses at the gene ends were 10 bases for V and 4 bases for J; bases not matched to a gene: 9. CDR3 bases: TGTGCCACCAAAGTTCAGGGGGGCACTGAAGCTTTCTTT. This sequence encodes CATKVQGGTEAFF. Looking up the rest from reference TRBV25-1 and TRBJ1-1 gives the full variable domain: EADIYQTPRYLVIGTGKKITLECSQTMGHDKMYWYQQDPGMELHLIHYSYGVNSTEKGDLSSESTVSRIRTEHFPLTLESARPSHTSQYLCATKVQGGTEAFFGQGTRLTVV.

The table lists this clonotype with many counts. The J gene is TRBJ1-1, the V gene TRBV10-1; possible D gene TRBD1, 5 bases. The germline gives CDR1 WNHNN, CDR2 SYGVQD (reference sequence). The CDR3 is 15 residues long. Trimming stripped 4 bases from V and 0 bases from J, with 12 bases between. Here the CDR3 reads CASSGPGRMNTEAFF. CDR3 bases: TGCGCCAGCAGTGGGCCGGGACGGATGAACACTGAAGCTTTCTTT.

The chain employs TRBV2 and TRBJ1-2; D is possibly TRBD1 (5 bases). Trimming removed 7 bases at V and 6 bases at J, with 12 bases between. The CDR3 is made up of 12 amino acids. CDR1 is SNHLY, CDR2 FYNNEI, per germline. CDR3 protein: CASNDGANGYTF. CDR3 nucleotide sequence: TGTGCCAGCAACGATGGGGCTAATGGCTACACCTTC.

V is TRBV20-1 and J is TRBJ2-1; D may be TRBD2 (6 bases). The CDR3 runs 14 residues. Trimming stripped 6 bases from V and 2 bases from J, with 14 bases between. CDR1 DFQATT and CDR2 SNEGSKA come from the germline V gene (reference sequence). This CDR3 is CSAPGTGPYNEQFF. Written as DNA, the CDR3 is TGCAGTGCCCCCGGGACTGGACCCTACAATGAGCAGTTCTTC.

This sequence joins TRBV19 and TRBJ2-5; unclear D gene. V lost 5 bases and J 2 bases, leaving 6 bases between the germline ends. Looked up from germline, CDR1 is LNHDA and CDR2 is SQIVND (reference sequence). The CDR3 has 12 residues. CDR3: CASSAQQETQYF. The CDR3 DNA reads as TGTGCCAGTAGTGCACAGCAAGAGACCCAGTACTTC.

The chain employs TRBV18 and TRBJ1-1; D possibly corresponds to TRBD1 (5 bases). This CDR3 has 14 amino acids. V was pared by 2 bases and J by 3 bases, with 10 bases between. CDR1 and CDR2 (germline): KGHSH, LQKENI. The CDR3 loop reads CASSPNRGDTEAFF. The CDR3 DNA sequence: TGTGCCAGCTCACCAAATAGAGGGGACACTGAAGCTTTCTTT.